This TCR beta chain appears in the sequencing data of a study of cytomegalovirus exposure and HLA in healthy donors. The CDR3 runs 13 residues. Germline lookup yields CDR1 KGHSH and CDR2 LQKENI. V gave up 3 bases and J gave up 8 bases, with 13 bases separating them. Only a few counts were recorded for this clone. Use of 60 Vbeta and 13 Jbeta primers characterized the PCR. Original data processing: An analysis performed later counted roughly 80 million unique TCR beta chains (roughly 9.9 million of them shared). Libraries were prepared by immunoSEQ multiplex PCR; TCRdb keeps only in-frame clonotypes and omits some of them. D and trimming come from the DNA, and the V and J calls and clone size come from that table. The table includes about 160,000 clones, roughly 80% detected once.

Sequenced input: PBMCs. The receptor's source is a male donor in good health and CMV-seronegative. This chain uses TRBV18 with TRBJ1-2; the D gene is possibly TRBD1 (5 bases). The CDR3: CASSPERQQGYTF. CDR3 sequence (DNA): TGTGCCAGCTCACCGGAGAGACAGCAGGGCTACACCTTC.